The rows below give T cell receptor beta chains drawn from one sample of a study. MiXCR was run by TCRdb on the 5' RACE reads, yielding one entry per CDR3 protein. The table records approximately 6,200 distinct CDR3 sequences, approximately 31% of them present only once. Material: memory CD4+ T cells sorted from a lymph node. The receptors stem from a female donor with breast cancer. CDR3s include the opening cysteine and the closing phenylalanine or tryptophan. The order of the fields is CDR3 DNA, CDR3 protein, J gene, CDR3 length, V gene, clone size, D gene. The D gene is left open where the match is weak. Where a row states a size, it is once, few, many or the class of an expanded clone; other rows omit it.

CDR3nt: TGTGCCAGCAGTTACGTCGTTTACAATGAGCAGTTCTTC; CDR3aa: CASSYVVYNEQFF; j_gene: TRBJ2-1; len: 13; v_gene: TRBV6-6; abundance: NA; d_gene: NA
CDR3nt: TGTGCCAGCAGTTCAGACAGCCCTTGGCCCCAGCATTTT; CDR3aa: CASSSDSPWPQHF; j_gene: TRBJ1-5; len: 13; v_gene: TRBV6-2/TRBV6-3; abundance: many; d_gene: NA
CDR3nt: TGCAGTGCGGGACAGGGGGGCCAGCCCCAGCATTTT; CDR3aa: CSAGQGGQPQHF; j_gene: TRBJ1-5; len: 12; v_gene: TRBV20-1; abundance: few; d_gene: TRBD1
CDR3nt: TGCGCCAGCAGCCAAGATTTGCTAGTAAGCTACGAGCAGTACTTC; CDR3aa: CASSQDLLVSYEQYF; j_gene: TRBJ2-7; len: 15; v_gene: TRBV4-3; abundance: NA; d_gene: NA
CDR3nt: TGCGCCAGCAAAGCCGGGACAGGGGAAGAGACCCAGTACTTC; CDR3aa: CASKAGTGEETQYF; j_gene: TRBJ2-5; len: 14; v_gene: TRBV5-1; abundance: many; d_gene: TRBD1
CDR3nt: TGTGCCTGGAGTGTAGGCCGGGTGCAGTATTTT; CDR3aa: CAWSVGRVQYF; j_gene: TRBJ2-3; len: 11; v_gene: TRBV30; abundance: many; d_gene: NA
CDR3nt: TGTGCCAGTACTGTGGGGACCAATGAAAAACTGTTTTTT; CDR3aa: CASTVGTNEKLFF; j_gene: TRBJ1-4; len: 13; v_gene: TRBV6-4; abundance: many; d_gene: NA
CDR3nt: TGTGCCACCAGTGATTTGGGCAGGGCGGTCGATGAGCAGTTCTTC; CDR3aa: CATSDLGRAVDEQFF; j_gene: TRBJ2-1; len: 15; v_gene: TRBV24-1; abundance: few; d_gene: NA
CDR3nt: TGTGCCAGCAGTGACAGGGATCGTGGGGCCCAGCATTTT; CDR3aa: CASSDRDRGAQHF; j_gene: TRBJ1-5; len: 13; v_gene: TRBV6-1; abundance: few; d_gene: NA
CDR3nt: TGCGCCAGCAGCTTGAGCACAGGGGAGCTGTTTTTT; CDR3aa: CASSLSTGELFF; j_gene: TRBJ2-2; len: 12; v_gene: TRBV5-1; abundance: NA; d_gene: NA
CDR3nt: TGCAGTGCTAGACTCCCGAGCGTCTACGAGCAGTACTTC; CDR3aa: CSARLPSVYEQYF; j_gene: TRBJ2-7; len: 13; v_gene: TRBV20-1; abundance: medium-sized; d_gene: NA
CDR3nt: TGTGCCAGCGGCGCGAACGAGGTTGCAACTAATGAAAAACTGTTTTTT; CDR3aa: CASGANEVATNEKLFF; j_gene: TRBJ1-4; len: 16; v_gene: TRBV7-8; abundance: NA; d_gene: NA
CDR3nt: TGTGCCAGCAGCTCGCGACGCAGGGGGCTGTTTGGTAATTCACCCCTCCACTTT; CDR3aa: CASSSRRRGLFGNSPLHF; j_gene: TRBJ1-6; len: 18; v_gene: TRBV11-1; abundance: NA; d_gene: TRBD1
CDR3nt: TGTGCCAGTTTTCGTGCCGAGACCTACAATGAGCAGTTCTTC; CDR3aa: CASFRAETYNEQFF; j_gene: TRBJ2-1; len: 14; v_gene: TRBV12-3/TRBV12-4; abundance: NA; d_gene: NA
CDR3nt: TGTGCCACCAGTGATCCCACCCCGGGACGCGACTATGGCTACACCTTC; CDR3aa: CATSDPTPGRDYGYTF; j_gene: TRBJ1-2; len: 16; v_gene: TRBV24-1; abundance: many; d_gene: NA
CDR3nt: TGTGCCAGCAGCTTCCCCCGTGGAAACCAAGAGACCCAGTACTTC; CDR3aa: CASSFPRGNQETQYF; j_gene: TRBJ2-5; len: 15; v_gene: TRBV7-8; abundance: many; d_gene: NA
CDR3nt: TGCAGCGTTCTAGCGGGAGGGCCGAACATTCAGTACTTC; CDR3aa: CSVLAGGPNIQYF; j_gene: TRBJ2-4; len: 13; v_gene: TRBV29-1; abundance: medium-sized; d_gene: TRBD2
CDR3nt: TGCGCCAGCAGCTTGGCCCCAACGGGGGGAGAGAATGAAAAACTGTTTTTT; CDR3aa: CASSLAPTGGENEKLFF; j_gene: TRBJ1-4; len: 17; v_gene: TRBV5-1; abundance: many; d_gene: NA
CDR3nt: TGTGCCATCAGTGACGCCAACCAAGAGACCCAGTACTTC; CDR3aa: CAISDANQETQYF; j_gene: TRBJ2-5; len: 13; v_gene: TRBV10-3; abundance: medium-sized; d_gene: NA
CDR3nt: TGTGCCAGCAGCTTGGATTTACAGGGAGAGCAGTACTTC; CDR3aa: CASSLDLQGEQYF; j_gene: TRBJ2-7; len: 13; v_gene: TRBV5-6; abundance: NA; d_gene: NA
CDR3nt: TGCAGTGCTAGACAAGGCAGGGTGCCCGCCGGCGGGCAGTATTTT; CDR3aa: CSARQGRVPAGGQYF; j_gene: TRBJ2-3; len: 15; v_gene: TRBV20-1; abundance: many; d_gene: NA
CDR3nt: TGTGCCAGCAGCCAACTCTACGAGCAGTACTTC; CDR3aa: CASSQLYEQYF; j_gene: TRBJ2-7; len: 11; v_gene: TRBV3-1; abundance: medium-sized; d_gene: NA
CDR3nt: TGTGCCAGCAGCGGAACCGGGACAGGGGAACAGCCCCAGCATTTT; CDR3aa: CASSGTGTGEQPQHF; j_gene: TRBJ1-5; len: 15; v_gene: TRBV5-6; abundance: medium-sized; d_gene: TRBD1
CDR3nt: TGCAGTGCTATAAGGACAGCGAATAATTCACCCCTCCACTTT; CDR3aa: CSAIRTANNSPLHF; j_gene: TRBJ1-6; len: 14; v_gene: TRBV20-1; abundance: medium-sized; d_gene: NA
CDR3nt: TGTGCCAGCAGCACCAACAGGGGGAGGACTGAAGCTTTCTTT; CDR3aa: CASSTNRGRTEAFF; j_gene: TRBJ1-1; len: 14; v_gene: TRBV11-1; abundance: medium-sized; d_gene: TRBD1
CDR3nt: TGTGCCAGCAGTGGGACTAGCCGATCCTACAATGAGCAGTTCTTC; CDR3aa: CASSGTSRSYNEQFF; j_gene: TRBJ2-1; len: 15; v_gene: TRBV2; abundance: medium-sized; d_gene: TRBD2
CDR3nt: TGTGCCTGGAGTGTACTGGGACTGTCCACAGATACGCAGTATTTT; CDR3aa: CAWSVLGLSTDTQYF; j_gene: TRBJ2-3; len: 15; v_gene: TRBV30; abundance: medium-sized; d_gene: NA
CDR3nt: TGTACCAGCACCGTAGCGGGGGCCTACAATGAGCAGTTCTTT; CDR3aa: CTSTVAGAYNEQFF; j_gene: TRBJ2-1; len: 14; v_gene: TRBV6-1; abundance: once; d_gene: TRBD2
CDR3nt: TGTGCCAGCAGTTACGGTTGGGGACGCACAGATACGCAGTATTTT; CDR3aa: CASSYGWGRTDTQYF; j_gene: TRBJ2-3; len: 15; v_gene: TRBV6-5; abundance: NA; d_gene: NA
CDR3nt: TGCAGTGCTAGAGAGGCGATGGCGGGGGAATCCTACAATGAGCAGTTCTTC; CDR3aa: CSAREAMAGESYNEQFF; j_gene: TRBJ2-1; len: 17; v_gene: TRBV20-1; abundance: NA; d_gene: TRBD2
CDR3nt: TGTGCCAGCAGCTTAGACGGGGCAGGACTAGCCGGGGAGCTGTTTTTT; CDR3aa: CASSLDGAGLAGELFF; j_gene: TRBJ2-2; len: 16; v_gene: TRBV7-2; abundance: medium-sized; d_gene: TRBD2
CDR3nt: TGTGCCAGCAGTTTAGCGAGGCAGATCATGACCACTGAAGCTTTCTTT; CDR3aa: CASSLARQIMTTEAFF; j_gene: TRBJ1-1; len: 16; v_gene: TRBV12-3/TRBV12-4; abundance: NA; d_gene: NA
CDR3nt: TGCGCCAGCACCAACCCCCCCAGGGGGCTTTCCTACAATGAGCAGTTCTTC; CDR3aa: CASTNPPRGLSYNEQFF; j_gene: TRBJ2-1; len: 17; v_gene: TRBV5-1; abundance: medium-sized; d_gene: TRBD1
CDR3nt: TGTGCCAGCAGCTTGGGAACCCGACACGGTGGAAACACCATATATTTT; CDR3aa: CASSLGTRHGGNTIYF; j_gene: TRBJ1-3; len: 16; v_gene: TRBV5-6; abundance: many; d_gene: NA
CDR3nt: TGCAGTGCTCCGGTTCCCGGGACTAGATACAATGAGCAGTTATTC; CDR3aa: CSAPVPGTRYNEQLF; j_gene: TRBJ2-1; len: 15; v_gene: TRBV20-1; abundance: NA; d_gene: TRBD2
CDR3nt: TGCAGCGCCAGGGCGGAGCAAGAGACCCAGTACTTC; CDR3aa: CSARAEQETQYF; j_gene: TRBJ2-5; len: 12; v_gene: TRBV29-1; abundance: medium-sized; d_gene: NA
CDR3nt: TGTGCCAGCAGCCAAGGTGGGCAGGCCCTCGAGCAGTACTTC; CDR3aa: CASSQGGQALEQYF; j_gene: TRBJ2-7; len: 14; v_gene: TRBV3-1; abundance: few; d_gene: NA
CDR3nt: TGTGCCAGCAGCTTCTTAGCGGGGGAGCCCGGTCCCGATGACTACGAGCAGTACTTC; CDR3aa: CASSFLAGEPGPDDYEQYF; j_gene: TRBJ2-7; len: 19; v_gene: TRBV7-6; abundance: medium-sized; d_gene: TRBD2
CDR3nt: TGTGCCAGCAGTTCGGACCCTTTGAACTACGAGCAGTACTTC; CDR3aa: CASSSDPLNYEQYF; j_gene: TRBJ2-7; len: 14; v_gene: TRBV5-4; abundance: medium-sized; d_gene: NA
CDR3nt: TGTGCCAGCAGCCAATTAGGGAACTACGAGCAGTACTTC; CDR3aa: CASSQLGNYEQYF; j_gene: TRBJ2-7; len: 13; v_gene: TRBV14; abundance: many; d_gene: NA
CDR3nt: TGCGCCAGCAGCCAGACTTGGGGCTTCGCTAACTATGGCTACACCTTC; CDR3aa: CASSQTWGFANYGYTF; j_gene: TRBJ1-2; len: 16; v_gene: TRBV4-1; abundance: many; d_gene: NA
CDR3nt: TGTGCCAGCAGCTCACACGCCGGGACTAGAATGTTCTTC; CDR3aa: CASSSHAGTRMFF; j_gene: TRBJ2-1; len: 13; v_gene: TRBV7-2; abundance: medium-sized; d_gene: TRBD2
CDR3nt: TGTGCCACCTCGAACCCGGGACGGGGGGACGAGCAGCACTTC; CDR3aa: CATSNPGRGDEQHF; j_gene: TRBJ2-7; len: 14; v_gene: TRBV24-1; abundance: NA; d_gene: TRBD2
CDR3nt: TGTGCCAGCAGCTCAGACAGGGGCTCCTACAATGAGCAGTTCTTC; CDR3aa: CASSSDRGSYNEQFF; j_gene: TRBJ2-1; len: 15; v_gene: TRBV7-2; abundance: medium-sized; d_gene: TRBD1
CDR3nt: TGTGCCAGCAGTATACCATTCGGGAGCGCGAACACCGGGGAGCTGTTTTTT; CDR3aa: CASSIPFGSANTGELFF; j_gene: TRBJ2-2; len: 17; v_gene: TRBV6-2/TRBV6-3; abundance: medium-sized; d_gene: NA
CDR3nt: TGCAGTGCCACTCCAGGGGGCTTCAACACTGAAGCTTTCTTT; CDR3aa: CSATPGGFNTEAFF; j_gene: TRBJ1-1; len: 14; v_gene: TRBV20-1; abundance: large; d_gene: TRBD1
CDR3nt: TGTGCCATCAGTGAGGAGAAAGGGTACCAAGAGACCCAGTACTTC; CDR3aa: CAISEEKGYQETQYF; j_gene: TRBJ2-5; len: 15; v_gene: TRBV10-3; abundance: large; d_gene: NA
CDR3nt: TGTGCCAGCAGCCCCCGGGGGGGACCGAACACTGAAGCTTTCTTT; CDR3aa: CASSPRGGPNTEAFF; j_gene: TRBJ1-1; len: 15; v_gene: TRBV7-3; abundance: NA; d_gene: NA
CDR3nt: TGTGCCAGCAGCTGGTGGACGGGTTATAATTCACCCCTCCACTTT; CDR3aa: CASSWWTGYNSPLHF; j_gene: TRBJ1-6; len: 15; v_gene: TRBV5-6; abundance: many; d_gene: NA
CDR3nt: TGCGCCAGCAGAGGACTAGCGGACAATGAGCAGTTCTTC; CDR3aa: CASRGLADNEQFF; j_gene: TRBJ2-1; len: 13; v_gene: TRBV5-1; abundance: many; d_gene: TRBD2
CDR3nt: TGTGCCATCAGTGACGCCGGACAGCGCTACGAGCAGTACTTC; CDR3aa: CAISDAGQRYEQYF; j_gene: TRBJ2-7; len: 14; v_gene: TRBV10-3; abundance: many; d_gene: NA
CDR3nt: TGTGCCAGCAGCCTGGGACAGGGGGAGCTGTTTTTT; CDR3aa: CASSLGQGELFF; j_gene: TRBJ2-2; len: 12; v_gene: TRBV12-3/TRBV12-4; abundance: NA; d_gene: TRBD1
CDR3nt: TGTGCCAGCAGCGTCGGGACTAGCGGCTCTGGGGAGACCCAGTACTTC; CDR3aa: CASSVGTSGSGETQYF; j_gene: TRBJ2-5; len: 16; v_gene: TRBV9; abundance: many; d_gene: TRBD2
CDR3nt: TGCGCCAGCAGCCAAGAAGGTGCGTGGACTAGCGAAAAAAATGAGCAGTCCTTC; CDR3aa: CASSQEGAWTSEKNEQSF; j_gene: TRBJ2-1; len: 18; v_gene: TRBV4-3; abundance: once; d_gene: TRBD2